Reported below is one T cell receptor beta chain. The record originates from a study of T cells in Graves' hyperthyroidism and ophthalmopathy. Looking at the study overall: Peripheral blood was taken when the disease was first diagnosed, before any treatment began.

The V gene end was trimmed by 7 bases and the J gene end by 4 bases; junction bases not matched to a gene: 6. There are 14 residues in the CDR3. Per the germline V gene, CDR1 is ENHRY and CDR2 is SYGVKD. From RNA transcripts, TCR beta CDR3 regions were amplified. HTBI primers drove first-round RT-PCR of the TCR CDR3. TCRdb itself ran the multiplex PCR reads through MiXCR, one entry per CDR3 protein. The sample records about 260,000 distinct CDR3 sequences, about 20% being singletons. Lactation, pregnancy, other autoimmune disease or uncontrolled infection led to exclusion of patients. The chain uses TRBV10-3 and TRBJ1-2; 10 bases are shared with TRBD1. Input material: blood. This clonotype originated in a man aged 25 to 40 with Graves' ophthalmopathy. The CDR3 loop reads CAITATGGIYGYTF. The CDR3 bases are TGTGCCATCACCGCGACAGGGGGCATCTATGGCTACACCTTC.